This paragraph covers one T cell receptor beta chain sequence. Sequencing was performed with immunoSEQ multiplex PCR; in TCRdb, only in-frame clones are kept and a portion is missing. The sample comprises around 48,000 clones, roughly nine tenths of which are singletons, and about 17% rests with the top ten. The sample comes from a study of blood T cell repertoires in COVID-19. V lost 8 bases, J lost 8 bases, and 19 bases lay in between. This CDR3 contains 14 residues. Germline loops: CDR1 MNHEY, CDR2 SVGAGI. The chain couples TRBV6-5 to TRBJ2-4; maybe TRBD1 (6 bases). The clonotype comes from a man aged 55-75 years with active or convalescent COVID-19. The sequenced sample consisted of peripheral blood. The CDR3 DNA reads TGTGCCAGCTTAGGGGGTGGGTTGAGGTACATTCAGTACTTC. Protein: CASLGGGLRYIQYF.